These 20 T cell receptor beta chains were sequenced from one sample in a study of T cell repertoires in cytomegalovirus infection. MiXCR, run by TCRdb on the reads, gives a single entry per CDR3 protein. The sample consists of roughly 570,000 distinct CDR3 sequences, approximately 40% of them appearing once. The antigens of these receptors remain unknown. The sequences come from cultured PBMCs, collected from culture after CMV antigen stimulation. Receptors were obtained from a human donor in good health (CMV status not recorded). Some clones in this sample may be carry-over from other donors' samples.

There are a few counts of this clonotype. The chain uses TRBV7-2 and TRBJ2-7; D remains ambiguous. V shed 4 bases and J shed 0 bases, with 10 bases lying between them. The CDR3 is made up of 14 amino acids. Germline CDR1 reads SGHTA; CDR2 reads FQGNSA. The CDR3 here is CASSYGRSSYEQYF. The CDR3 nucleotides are TGTGCCAGCAGCTATGGCCGGAGCTCCTACGAGCAGTACTTC.

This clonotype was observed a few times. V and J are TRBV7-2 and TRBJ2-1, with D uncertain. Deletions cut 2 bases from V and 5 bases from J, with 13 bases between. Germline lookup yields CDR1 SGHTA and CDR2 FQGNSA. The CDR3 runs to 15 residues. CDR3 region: CASSLRSHGDNEQFF. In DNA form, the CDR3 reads TGTGCCAGCAGCTTAAGGTCGCATGGTGACAATGAGCAGTTCTTC.

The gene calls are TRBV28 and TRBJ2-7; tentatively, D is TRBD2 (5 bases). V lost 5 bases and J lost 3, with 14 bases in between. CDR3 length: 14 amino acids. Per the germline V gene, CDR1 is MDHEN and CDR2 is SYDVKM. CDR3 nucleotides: TGTGCCAGCAGTCCGATGCGGGTAAACTACGAGCAGTACTTC. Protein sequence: CASSPMRVNYEQYF.

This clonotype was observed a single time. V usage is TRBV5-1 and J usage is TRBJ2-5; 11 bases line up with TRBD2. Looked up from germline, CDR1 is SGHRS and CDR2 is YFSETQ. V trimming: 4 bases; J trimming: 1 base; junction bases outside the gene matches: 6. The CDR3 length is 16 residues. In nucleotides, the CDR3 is TGCGCCAGCAGCCTGTTACTAGCGGGAGTCCAAGAGACCCAGTACTTC. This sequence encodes CASSLLLAGVQETQYF.

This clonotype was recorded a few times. CDR3 sequence reads: CASTPGDRNTEAFF. The CDR3 coding sequence is TGTGCCAGCACCCCAGGGGACAGGAACACTGAAGCTTTCTTT. V and J are TRBV6-1 and TRBJ1-1; 7 positions agree with TRBD1. The CDR3 has 14 amino acids. Germline V CDR1 and CDR2: MNHNS, SASEGT. Trimming took 7 bases from V and 1 from J; bases not matched to a gene: 6.

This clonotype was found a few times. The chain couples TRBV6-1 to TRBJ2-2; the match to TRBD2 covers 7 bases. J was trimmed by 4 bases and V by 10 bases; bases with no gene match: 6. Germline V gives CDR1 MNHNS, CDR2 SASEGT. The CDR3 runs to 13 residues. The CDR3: CATGAGSTGELFF. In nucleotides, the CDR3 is TGTGCCACCGGAGCGGGGTCCACCGGGGAGCTGTTTTTT.

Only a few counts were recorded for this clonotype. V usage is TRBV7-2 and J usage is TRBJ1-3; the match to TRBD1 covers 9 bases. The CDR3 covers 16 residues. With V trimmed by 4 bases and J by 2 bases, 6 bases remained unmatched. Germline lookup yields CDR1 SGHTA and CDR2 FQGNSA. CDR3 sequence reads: CASSWDREVAGNTIYF. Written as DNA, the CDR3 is TGTGCCAGCAGCTGGGACAGGGAGGTCGCTGGAAACACCATATATTTT.

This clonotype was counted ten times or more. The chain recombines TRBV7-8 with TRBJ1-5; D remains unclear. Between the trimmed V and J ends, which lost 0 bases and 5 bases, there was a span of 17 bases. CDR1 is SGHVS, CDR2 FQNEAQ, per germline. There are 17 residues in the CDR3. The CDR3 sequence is CASSLAGNVFSDQPQHF. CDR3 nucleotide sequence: TGTGCCAGCAGCTTAGCAGGGAACGTTTTTTCGGATCAGCCCCAGCATTTT.

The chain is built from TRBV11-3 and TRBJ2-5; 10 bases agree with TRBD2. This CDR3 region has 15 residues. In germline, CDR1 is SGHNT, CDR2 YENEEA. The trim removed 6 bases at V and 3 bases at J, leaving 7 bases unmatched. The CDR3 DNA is TGTGCCAGCAGTCAACAAGCGGGGGGGAAAGAGACCCAGTACTTC. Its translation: CASSQQAGGKETQYF.

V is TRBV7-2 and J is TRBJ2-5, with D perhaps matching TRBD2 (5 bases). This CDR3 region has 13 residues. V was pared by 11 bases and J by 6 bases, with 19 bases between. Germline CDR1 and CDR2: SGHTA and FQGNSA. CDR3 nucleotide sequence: TGTGCCTCCCGGGAAATAGCTGGGAAGACCCAGTACTTC. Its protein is CASREIAGKTQYF.

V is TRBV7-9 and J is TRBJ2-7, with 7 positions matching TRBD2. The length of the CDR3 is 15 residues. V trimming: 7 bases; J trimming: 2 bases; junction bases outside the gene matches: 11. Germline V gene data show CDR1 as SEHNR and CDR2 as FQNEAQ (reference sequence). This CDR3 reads CASTLGEGNPYEQYF. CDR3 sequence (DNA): TGTGCCAGCACCCTGGGGGAGGGAAATCCCTACGAGCAGTACTTC.

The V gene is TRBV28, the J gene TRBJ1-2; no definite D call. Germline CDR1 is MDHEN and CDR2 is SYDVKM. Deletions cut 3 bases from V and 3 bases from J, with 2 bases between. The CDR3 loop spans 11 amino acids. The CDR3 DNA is TGTGCCAGCAGTTTCGACTATGGCTACACCTTC. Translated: CASSFDYGYTF.

CDR3 nucleotide sequence: TGTGCCAGCAGCTTGGGACAGCGAGGAAACACCATATATTTT. It translates to CASSLGQRGNTIYF. This sequence joins TRBV11-2 and TRBJ1-3, with TRBD1 matching 7 bases. This CDR3 is 14 amino acids long. V lost 3 bases to trimming and J lost 4 bases; unmatched junction nucleotides: 3. Germline V gene sequence: CDR1 SGHAT, CDR2 FQNNGV.

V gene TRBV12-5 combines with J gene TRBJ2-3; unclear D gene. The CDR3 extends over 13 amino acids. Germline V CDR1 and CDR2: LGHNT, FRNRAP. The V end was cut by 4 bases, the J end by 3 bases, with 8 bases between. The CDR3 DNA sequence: TGTGCTAGTGGTTCGGCGTTTACAGATACGCAGTATTTT. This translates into CASGSAFTDTQYF.

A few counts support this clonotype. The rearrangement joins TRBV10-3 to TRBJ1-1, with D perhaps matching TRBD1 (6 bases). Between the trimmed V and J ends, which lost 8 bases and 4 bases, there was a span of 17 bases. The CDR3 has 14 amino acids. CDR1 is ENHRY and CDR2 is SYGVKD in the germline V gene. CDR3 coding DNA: TGTGCCATCTCGGCAGGGGACTCGGTCACTGAAGCTTTCTTT. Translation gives CAISAGDSVTEAFF.

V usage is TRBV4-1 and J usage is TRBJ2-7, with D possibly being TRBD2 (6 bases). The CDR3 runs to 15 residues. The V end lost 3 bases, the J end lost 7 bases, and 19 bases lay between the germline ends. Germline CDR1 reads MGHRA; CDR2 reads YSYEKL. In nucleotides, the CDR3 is TGCGCCAGCAGCCAGCGTGGGACCGGGGGTGAGGAGCAGTACTTC. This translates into CASSQRGTGGEEQYF.

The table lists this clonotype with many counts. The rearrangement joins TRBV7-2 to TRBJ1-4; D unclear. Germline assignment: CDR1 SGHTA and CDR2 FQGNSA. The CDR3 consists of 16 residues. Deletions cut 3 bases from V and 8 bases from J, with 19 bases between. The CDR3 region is CASSFDKNGLGEKLFF. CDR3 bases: TGTGCCAGCAGCTTTGACAAAAATGGCTTGGGGGAAAAACTGTTTTTT.

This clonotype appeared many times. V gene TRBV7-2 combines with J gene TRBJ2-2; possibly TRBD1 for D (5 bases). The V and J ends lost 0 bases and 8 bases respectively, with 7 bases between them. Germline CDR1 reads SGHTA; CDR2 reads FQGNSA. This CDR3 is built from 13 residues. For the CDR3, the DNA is TGTGCCAGCAGCTTAGCCCGGACAGGGGAGCTGTTTTTT. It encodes CASSLARTGELFF.

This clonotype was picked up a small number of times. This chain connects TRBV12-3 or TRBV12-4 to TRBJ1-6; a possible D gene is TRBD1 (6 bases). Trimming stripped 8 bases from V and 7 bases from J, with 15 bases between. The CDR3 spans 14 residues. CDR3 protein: CASAPRGINSPLHF. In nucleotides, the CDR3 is TGTGCCAGCGCCCCGAGGGGGATAAATTCACCCCTCCACTTT.

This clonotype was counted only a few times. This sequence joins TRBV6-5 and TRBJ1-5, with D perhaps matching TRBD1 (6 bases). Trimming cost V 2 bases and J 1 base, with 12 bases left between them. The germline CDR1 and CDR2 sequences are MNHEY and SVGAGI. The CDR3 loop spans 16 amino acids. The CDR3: CASSYPTGKSNQPQHF. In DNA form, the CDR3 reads TGTGCCAGCAGTTACCCGACAGGAAAAAGCAATCAGCCCCAGCATTTT.